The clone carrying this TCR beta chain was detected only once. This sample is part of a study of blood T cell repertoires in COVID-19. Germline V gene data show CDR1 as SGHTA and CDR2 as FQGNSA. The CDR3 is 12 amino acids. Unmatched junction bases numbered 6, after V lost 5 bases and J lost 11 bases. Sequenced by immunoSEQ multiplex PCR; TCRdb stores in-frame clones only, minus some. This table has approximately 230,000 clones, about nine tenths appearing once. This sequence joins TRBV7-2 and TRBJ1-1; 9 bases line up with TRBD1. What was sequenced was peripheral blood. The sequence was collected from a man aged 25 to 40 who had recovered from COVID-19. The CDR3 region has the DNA TGTGCCAGCAGCACGAACAGGGGGCTGGCTTTCTTT. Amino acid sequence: CASSTNRGLAFF. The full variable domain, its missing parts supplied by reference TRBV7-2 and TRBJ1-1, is GAGVSQSPSNKVTEKGKDVELRCDPISGHTALYWYRQSLGQGLEFLIYFQGNSAPDKSGLPSDRFSAERTGGSVSTLTIQRTQQEDSAVYLCASSTNRGLAFFGQGTRLTVV.